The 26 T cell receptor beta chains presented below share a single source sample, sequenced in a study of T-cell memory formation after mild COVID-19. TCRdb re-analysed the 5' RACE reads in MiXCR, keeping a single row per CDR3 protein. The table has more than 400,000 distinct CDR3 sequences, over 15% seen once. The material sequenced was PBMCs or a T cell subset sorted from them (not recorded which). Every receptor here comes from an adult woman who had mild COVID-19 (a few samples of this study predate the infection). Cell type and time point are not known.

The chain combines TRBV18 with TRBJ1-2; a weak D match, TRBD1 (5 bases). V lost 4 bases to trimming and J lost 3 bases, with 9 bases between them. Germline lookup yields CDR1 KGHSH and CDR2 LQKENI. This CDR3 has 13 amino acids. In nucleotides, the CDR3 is TGTGCCAGCTCACTGGACAAGGACTATGGCTACACCTTC. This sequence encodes CASSLDKDYGYTF.

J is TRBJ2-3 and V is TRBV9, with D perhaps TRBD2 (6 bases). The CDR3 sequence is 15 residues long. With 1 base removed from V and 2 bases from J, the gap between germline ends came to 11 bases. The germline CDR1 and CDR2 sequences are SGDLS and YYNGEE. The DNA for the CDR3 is TGTGCCAGCAGCGTATTTCCGGGAGACACAGATACGCAGTATTTT. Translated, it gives CASSVFPGDTDTQYF.

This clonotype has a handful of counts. The CDR3 DNA sequence: TGTGCCAGCTCACGTGGCCCGGACCAGGGCTACACCTTC. Translation: CASSRGPDQGYTF. The chain uses TRBV18 and TRBJ1-2; D is undetermined. The germline CDR1 and CDR2 sequences are KGHSH and LQKENI. This CDR3 is 13 amino acids long. The V end was cut by 4 bases, the J end by 8 bases, with 14 bases between. Using reference TRBV18 and TRBJ1-2 for the parts outside the CDR3, the full variable domain is NAGVMQNPRHLVRRRGQEARLRCSPMKGHSHVYWYRQLPEEGLKFMVYLQKENIIDESGMPKERFSAEFPKEGPSILRIQQVVRGDSAAYFCASSRGPDQGYTFGSGTRLTVV.

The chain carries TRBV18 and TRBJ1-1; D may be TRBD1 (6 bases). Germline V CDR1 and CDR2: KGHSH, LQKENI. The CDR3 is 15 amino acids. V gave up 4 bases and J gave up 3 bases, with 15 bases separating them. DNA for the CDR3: TGTGCCAGCTCACGGCCCGGGGAGGGGGACACTGAAGCTTTCTTT. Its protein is CASSRPGEGDTEAFF. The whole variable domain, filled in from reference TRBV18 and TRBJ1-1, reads NAGVMQNPRHLVRRRGQEARLRCSPMKGHSHVYWYRQLPEEGLKFMVYLQKENIIDESGMPKERFSAEFPKEGPSILRIQQVVRGDSAAYFCASSRPGEGDTEAFFGQGTRLTVV.

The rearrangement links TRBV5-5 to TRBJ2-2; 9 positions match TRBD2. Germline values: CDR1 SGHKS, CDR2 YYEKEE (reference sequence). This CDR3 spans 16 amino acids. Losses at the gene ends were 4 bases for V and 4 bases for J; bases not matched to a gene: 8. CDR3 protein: CASSLVAGGPTGELFF. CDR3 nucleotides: TGTGCCAGCAGCCTCGTGGCGGGGGGGCCCACCGGGGAGCTGTTTTTT.

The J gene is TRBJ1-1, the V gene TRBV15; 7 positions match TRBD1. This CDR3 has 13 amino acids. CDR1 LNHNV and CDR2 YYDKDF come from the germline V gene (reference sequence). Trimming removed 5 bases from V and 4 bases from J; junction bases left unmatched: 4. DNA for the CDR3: TGTGCCACCAGCTTCGACAGGGCCACTGAAGCTTTCTTT. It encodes CATSFDRATEAFF. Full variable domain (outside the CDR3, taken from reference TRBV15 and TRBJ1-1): DAMVIQNPRYQVTQFGKPVTLSCSQTLNHNVMYWYQQKSSQAPKLLFHYYDKDFNNEADTPDNFQSRRPNTSFCFLDIRSPGLGDTAMYLCATSFDRATEAFFGQGTRLTVV.

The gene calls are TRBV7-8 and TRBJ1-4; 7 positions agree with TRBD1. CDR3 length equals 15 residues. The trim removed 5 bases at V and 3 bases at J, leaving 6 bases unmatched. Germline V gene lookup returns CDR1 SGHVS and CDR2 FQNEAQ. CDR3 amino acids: CASSPFGTANEKLFF. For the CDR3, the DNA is TGTGCCAGCAGCCCGTTCGGGACAGCTAATGAAAAACTGTTTTTT.

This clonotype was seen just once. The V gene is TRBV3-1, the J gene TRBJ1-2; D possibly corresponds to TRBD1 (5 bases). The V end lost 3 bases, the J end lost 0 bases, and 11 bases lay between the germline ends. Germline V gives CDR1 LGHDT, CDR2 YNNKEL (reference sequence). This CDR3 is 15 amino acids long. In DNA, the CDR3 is TGTGCCAGCAGCCAGGGGGTAACCGCTAACTATGGCTACACCTTC. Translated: CASSQGVTANYGYTF.

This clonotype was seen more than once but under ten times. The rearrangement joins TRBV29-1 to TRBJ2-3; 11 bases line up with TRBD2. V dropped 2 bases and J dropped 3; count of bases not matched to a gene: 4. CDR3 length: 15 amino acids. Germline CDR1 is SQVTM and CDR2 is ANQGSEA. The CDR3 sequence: CSVELSGRGTDTQYF. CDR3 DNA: TGCAGCGTTGAACTTAGCGGGAGGGGTACAGATACGCAGTATTTT.

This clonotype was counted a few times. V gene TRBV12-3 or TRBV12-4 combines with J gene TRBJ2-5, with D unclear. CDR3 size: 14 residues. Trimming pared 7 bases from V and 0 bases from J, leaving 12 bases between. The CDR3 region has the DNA TGTGCCAGCACCGCGGACGGACACCAAGAGACCCAGTACTTC. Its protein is CASTADGHQETQYF.

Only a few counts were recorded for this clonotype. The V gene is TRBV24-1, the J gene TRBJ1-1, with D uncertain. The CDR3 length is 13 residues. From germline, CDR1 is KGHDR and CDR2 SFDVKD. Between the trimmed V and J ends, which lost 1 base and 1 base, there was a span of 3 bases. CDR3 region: CATSDFRNTEAFF. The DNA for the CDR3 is TGTGCCACCAGTGATTTTAGGAACACTGAAGCTTTCTTT.

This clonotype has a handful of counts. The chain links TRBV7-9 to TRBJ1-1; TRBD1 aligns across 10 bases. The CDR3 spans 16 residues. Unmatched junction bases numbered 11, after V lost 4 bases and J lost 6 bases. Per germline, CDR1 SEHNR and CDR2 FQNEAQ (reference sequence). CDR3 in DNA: TGTGCCAGCAGCTGGCCGACAGGGGGCTTCAGCGCTGAAGCTTTCTTT. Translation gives CASSWPTGGFSAEAFF.

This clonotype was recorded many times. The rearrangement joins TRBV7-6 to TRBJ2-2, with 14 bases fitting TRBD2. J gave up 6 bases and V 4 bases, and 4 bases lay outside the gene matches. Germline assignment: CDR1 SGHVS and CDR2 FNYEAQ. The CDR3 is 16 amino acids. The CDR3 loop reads CASSYGTSGSSGELFF. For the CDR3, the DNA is TGTGCCAGCAGCTATGGGACTAGCGGGAGTTCCGGGGAGCTGTTTTTT. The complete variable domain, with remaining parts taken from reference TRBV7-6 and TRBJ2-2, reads GAGVSQSPRYKVTKRGQDVALRCDPISGHVSLYWYRQALGQGPEFLTYFNYEAQQDKSGLPNDRFSAERPEGSISTLTIQRTEQRDSAMYRCASSYGTSGSSGELFFGEGSRLTVL.

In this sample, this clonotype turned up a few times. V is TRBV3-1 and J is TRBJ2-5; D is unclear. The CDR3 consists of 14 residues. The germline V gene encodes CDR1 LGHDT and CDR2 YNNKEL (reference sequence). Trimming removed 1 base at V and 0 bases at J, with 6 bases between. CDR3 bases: TGTGCCAGCAGCCAAGGATGGTACCAAGAGACCCAGTACTTC. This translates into CASSQGWYQETQYF.

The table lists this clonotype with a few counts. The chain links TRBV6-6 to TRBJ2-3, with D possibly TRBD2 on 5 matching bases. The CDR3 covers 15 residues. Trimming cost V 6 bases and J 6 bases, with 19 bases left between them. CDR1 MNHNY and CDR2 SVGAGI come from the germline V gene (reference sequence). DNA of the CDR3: TGTGCCAGCAGCTCACTCGGGGAGTCTGGGGATACGCAGTATTTT. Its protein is CASSSLGESGDTQYF.

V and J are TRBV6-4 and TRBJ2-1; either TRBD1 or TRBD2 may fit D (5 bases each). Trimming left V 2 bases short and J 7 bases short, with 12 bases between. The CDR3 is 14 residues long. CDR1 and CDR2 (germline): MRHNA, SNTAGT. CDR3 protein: CASSDEGPENEQFF. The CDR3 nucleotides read TGTGCCAGCAGTGACGAGGGGCCGGAGAATGAGCAGTTCTTC.

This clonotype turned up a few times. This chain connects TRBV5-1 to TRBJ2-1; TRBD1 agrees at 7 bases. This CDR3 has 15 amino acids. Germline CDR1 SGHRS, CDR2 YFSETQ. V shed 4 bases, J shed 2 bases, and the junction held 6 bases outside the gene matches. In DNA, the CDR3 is TGCGCCAGCAGCCTAGACAGGGTAACCTACAATGAGCAGTTCTTC. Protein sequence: CASSLDRVTYNEQFF. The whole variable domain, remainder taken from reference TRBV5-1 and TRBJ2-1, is KAGVTQTPRYLIKTRGQQVTLSCSPISGHRSVSWYQQTPGQGLQFLFEYFSETQRNKGNFPGRFSGRQFSNSRSEMNVSTLELGDSALYLCASSLDRVTYNEQFFGPGTRLTVL.

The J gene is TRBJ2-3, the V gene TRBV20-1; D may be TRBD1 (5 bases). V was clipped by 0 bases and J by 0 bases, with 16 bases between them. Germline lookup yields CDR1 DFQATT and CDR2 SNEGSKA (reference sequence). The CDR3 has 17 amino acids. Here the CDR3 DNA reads TGCAGTGCTAGAGATGGTTTGGACACTTATAGCACAGATACGCAGTATTTT. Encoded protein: CSARDGLDTYSTDTQYF.

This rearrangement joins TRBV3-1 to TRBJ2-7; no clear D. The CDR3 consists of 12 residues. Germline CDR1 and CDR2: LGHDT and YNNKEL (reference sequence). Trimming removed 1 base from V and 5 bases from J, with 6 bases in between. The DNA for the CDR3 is TGTGCCAGCAGCCAAGTTCTGGACGAGCAGTACTTC. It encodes CASSQVLDEQYF.

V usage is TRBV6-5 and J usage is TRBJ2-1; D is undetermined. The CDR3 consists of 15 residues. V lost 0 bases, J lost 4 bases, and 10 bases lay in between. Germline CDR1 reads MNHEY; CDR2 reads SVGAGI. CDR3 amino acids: CASSYSADPYNEQFF. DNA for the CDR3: TGTGCCAGCAGTTACTCCGCGGACCCTTACAATGAGCAGTTCTTC.

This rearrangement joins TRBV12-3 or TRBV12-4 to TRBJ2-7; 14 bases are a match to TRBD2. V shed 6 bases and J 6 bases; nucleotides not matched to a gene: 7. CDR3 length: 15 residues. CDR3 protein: CASSRLAGGAGEQYF. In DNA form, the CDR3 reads TGTGCCAGCAGCCGACTAGCGGGGGGGGCCGGCGAGCAGTACTTC.

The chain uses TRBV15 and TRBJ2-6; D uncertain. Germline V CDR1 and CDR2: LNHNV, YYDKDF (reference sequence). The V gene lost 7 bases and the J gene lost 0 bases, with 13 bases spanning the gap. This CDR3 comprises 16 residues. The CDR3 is CATTPGLSSGANVLTF. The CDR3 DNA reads TGTGCCACCACTCCGGGCCTGAGCTCTGGGGCCAACGTCCTGACTTTC.

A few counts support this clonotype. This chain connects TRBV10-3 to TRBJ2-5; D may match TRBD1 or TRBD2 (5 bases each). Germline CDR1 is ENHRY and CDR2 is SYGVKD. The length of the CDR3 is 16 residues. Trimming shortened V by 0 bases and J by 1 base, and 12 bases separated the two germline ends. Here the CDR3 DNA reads TGTGCCATCAGTGAGTCGTACACGGGGACCCAAGAGACCCAGTACTTC. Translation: CAISESYTGTQETQYF.

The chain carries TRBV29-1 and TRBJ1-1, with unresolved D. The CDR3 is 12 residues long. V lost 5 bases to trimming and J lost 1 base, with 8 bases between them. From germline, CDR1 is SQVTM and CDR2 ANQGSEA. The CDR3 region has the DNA TGCAGCGTTTGGGTCCAGAACACTGAAGCTTTCTTT. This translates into CSVWVQNTEAFF.

The CDR3 DNA is TGTGCCAGCAGCCTTGGTCAGTGGCCAGGGAATCAGCCCCAGCATTTT. Encoded protein: CASSLGQWPGNQPQHF. The chain joins TRBV7-6 to TRBJ1-5, with a weak D call TRBD1 (5 bases). The CDR3 contains 16 residues. The germline CDR1 and CDR2 sequences are SGHVS and FNYEAQ. V was pared by 5 bases and J by 4 bases, with 18 bases between.

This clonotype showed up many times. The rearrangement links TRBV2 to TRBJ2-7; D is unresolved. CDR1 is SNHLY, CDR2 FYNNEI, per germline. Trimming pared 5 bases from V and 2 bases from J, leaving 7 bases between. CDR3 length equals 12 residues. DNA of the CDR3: TGTGCCAGCAGTAAGCCCCCCTACGAGCAGTACTTC. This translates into CASSKPPYEQYF.